What follows describes a single T cell receptor (beta chain). The antigen remains undetermined. CDR1 and CDR2 (germline): LGHNA, YSLEER. Germline trimming cut 4 bases from V and 0 bases from J; bases unmatched to any gene: 2. The CDR3 extends over 14 amino acids. In the authors' methods: Filtering differed for immunoSEQ, which gave only junction sequences without quality scores. Measured with immunoSEQ multiplex PCR; TCRdb has only the in-frame clones, and not every one. Clone size and the V and J calls come from that table; the DNA yielded D and trimming. The sample has approximately 2.5 million clones; 93% are singletons. The data derive from a study of shared clonotypes between healthy human individuals. The study, taken as a whole, reports: The researchers took only blood, and tissue repertoires probably look different. Unshared clonotypes carried lower generation probabilities than those common to all four donors.

The donors were adults (healthy and HIV-negative) with no recent acute infections or vaccinations. Sequenced: naive CD4+ T cells from PBMCs. Subset indicated: CD45RA+ positively selected. This receptor was identified in a man between 18 and 35 years old in good health. Some clones in this sample may be carry-over from other donors' samples. The chain combines TRBV4-3 with TRBJ2-7; 8 nucleotides match TRBD2. CDR3 loop: CASSLRGGSYEQYF. The CDR3 bases are TGCGCCAGCAGCCTTCGGGGGGGCTCCTACGAGCAGTACTTC.